A selection of T cell receptor beta chains follows, all from one sample in a study of blood T cell repertoires in COVID-19. Generated by immunoSEQ multiplex PCR, the TCRdb table keeps only in-frame clones and is missing some. Here the sample spans about 430,000 clones, roughly nine tenths being singletons. Sequenced material: PBMCs or T cells enriched from blood (not recorded which). The receptor set was obtained from a man aged 25 to 40 who had recovered from COVID-19. Each CDR3 is given with its conserved first and last residue. A D gene is named only where the DNA matches it firmly. Some rows mark clone size as missing; the rest say once, few, many or name a class of expanded clone.

d_gene,v_gene,abundance,j_gene,CDR3aa,CDR3nt
.,TRBV7-9,.,TRBJ1-4,CASSPGSANEKLFF,TGTGCCAGCAGTCCCGGTTCTGCTAATGAAAAACTGTTTTTT
TRBD2,TRBV3-1/TRBV3-2,.,TRBJ2-2,CASSRLATNTGELFF,TGTGCCAGCAGTAGACTAGCCACGAACACCGGGGAGCTGTTTTTT
.,TRBV4-1,few,TRBJ2-3,CASREGPDTQYF,TGCGCCAGCAGGGAGGGACCAGATACGCAGTATTTT
TRBD1,TRBV5-1,.,TRBJ1-4,CASSLSQGGGEKLFF,TGCGCCAGCAGCTTGAGCCAGGGGGGAGGTGAAAAACTGTTTTTT
TRBD2,TRBV29-1,.,TRBJ2-1,CSVSSGSSYNEQFF,TGCAGCGTCTCTAGCGGGAGCTCCTACAATGAGCAGTTCTTC
.,TRBV29-1,.,TRBJ2-7,CSIRGASYEQYF,TGCAGCATAAGGGGCGCTTCCTACGAGCAGTACTTC
.,TRBV7-3,.,TRBJ2-5,CASSSRREETQYF,TGTGCCAGCAGTTCCCGTCGGGAAGAGACCCAGTACTTC
.,TRBV9,.,TRBJ2-5,CASSVAGGPQETQYF,TGTGCCAGCAGCGTAGCTGGAGGCCCCCAAGAGACCCAGTACTTC
.,TRBV6-1,.,TRBJ2-1,CASSDTPQGTSYNEQFF,TGTGCCAGCAGTGATACCCCACAGGGAACCTCCTACAATGAGCAGTTCTTC
.,TRBV5-5,.,TRBJ1-1,CASSLIGSTEAFF,TGTGCCAGCAGCTTGATCGGGAGCACTGAAGCTTTCTTT
TRBD2,TRBV5-1,few,TRBJ2-1,CASSFKREFANEQFF,TGCGCCAGCAGCTTCAAGCGGGAGTTCGCCAATGAGCAGTTCTTC
.,TRBV7-2,.,TRBJ2-3,CASSLGLVRSDTQYF,TGTGCCAGCAGCTTAGGACTAGTTAGATCAGATACGCAGTATTTT
TRBD2,TRBV19,.,TRBJ2-2,CASSIVGTSGSKGAGELFF,TGTGCCAGTAGTATAGTAGGGACTAGCGGGAGTAAAGGGGCCGGGGAGCTGTTTTTT
TRBD1,TRBV28,once,TRBJ1-1,CASSFQGAAEAFF,TGTGCCAGCAGTTTCCAGGGGGCGGCTGAAGCTTTCTTT
.,TRBV5-8,.,TRBJ1-5,CASSLADNFGQPQHF,TGTGCCAGCAGCTTGGCCGACAACTTTGGTCAGCCCCAGCATTTT
.,TRBV7-2,.,TRBJ1-2,CATTGTNYGYTF,TGTGCCACCACAGGGACTAACTATGGCTACACCTTC